This TCR beta chain was profiled in a study of blood T cell repertoires in COVID-19. About the research overall: Spain, Italy and the United States supplied samples that represented acute and convalescent COVID-19.

Germline loops: CDR1 SGHRS, CDR2 YFSETQ. Trimming pared 0 bases from V and 9 bases from J, leaving 15 bases between. The CDR3 runs to 14 residues. In the original analysis: Estimated nucleated cell counts came from reference gene primer amplification. The repertoire was sequenced with immunoSEQ multiplex PCR; TCRdb's copy has only in-frame clones and lacks some. V and J calls and clone size follow that table, whereas D and trimming were derived from the DNA. Among tens of thousands of clones listed, about nine tenths were seen once. The J gene is TRBJ1-1, the V gene TRBV5-1, with D perhaps TRBD1 (6 bases). This receptor was identified in a woman over 75 with acute or convalescent COVID-19. The sample taken for sequencing was peripheral blood. The CDR3 bases are TGCGCCAGCAGCTTGGCCGCTATGGGGGGGCAAGCTTTCTTT. Translating gives CASSLAAMGGQAFF.